A single sample is the source of the 26 T cell receptor beta chains below, sequenced in a study of control samples from healthy donors and cancer patients. TCRdb keeps only in-frame clones here, not all; method: immunoSEQ multiplex PCR. Seen here are almost 40,000 clones, 65% to 85% observed once, and the top ten hold about 22%. Sequencing input: PBMCs. Source of these receptors: a woman aged 60-75 years with lung cancer.

The rearrangement links TRBV6-1 to TRBJ1-2; TRBD1 matches 7 bases. V was clipped by 2 bases and J by 5 bases; unmatched bases: 5. The germline V gene encodes CDR1 MNHNS and CDR2 SASEGT. CDR3 size: 14 residues. The CDR3 loop is CASSERRGPYGYTF. DNA for the CDR3: TGTGCCAGCAGTGAACGGAGGGGGCCGTATGGCTACACCTTC.

The chain links TRBV27 to TRBJ2-3; D remains ambiguous. Germline lookup yields CDR1 MNHEY and CDR2 SMNVEV (reference sequence). The CDR3 consists of 13 residues. V gave up 6 bases and J gave up 0 bases, with 7 bases separating them. The CDR3 nucleotides read TGTGCCAGCAGACCCGGAAGCACAGATACGCAGTATTTT. Protein sequence: CASRPGSTDTQYF.

This clone was recorded once. The rearrangement links TRBV28 to TRBJ2-3; TRBD2 is a possible D gene (5 bases). There are 14 residues in the CDR3. V lost 5 bases and J 2 bases, leaving 11 bases between the germline ends. Germline CDR1 MDHEN, CDR2 SYDVKM. The CDR3 DNA follows: TGTGCCAGCAGTCTAAAGCGGAACACAGATACGCAGTATTTT. Amino acids: CASSLKRNTDTQYF.

This clone was counted between two and nine times. This rearrangement joins TRBV3-1 (or the pseudogene TRBV3-2) to TRBJ2-2; no definite D call. Trimming pared 0 bases from V and 2 bases from J, leaving 10 bases between. The CDR3 loop spans 16 amino acids. The germline gives CDR1 LGHDT, CDR2 YNNKEL (reference sequence). The DNA of the CDR3 is TGTGCCAGCAGCCAAGAAAGGCCGATTAACACCGGGGAGCTGTTTTTT. Encoded protein: CASSQERPINTGELFF.

For the CDR3, the DNA is TGTGCCAGCAGTAAAGACGGGAGCTCTGGAAACACCATATATTTT. Residues: CASSKDGSSGNTIYF. The chain combines TRBV6-1 with TRBJ1-3; D is uncertain. This CDR3 spans 15 amino acids. Germline assignment: CDR1 MNHNS and CDR2 SASEGT. V was shortened by 5 bases and J by 0 bases, with 11 bases between the two germline ends.

The chain is built from TRBV6-5 and TRBJ1-4; D not resolved. V lost 6 bases and J lost 6, with 2 bases in between. The V gene's germline CDR1 is MNHEY and CDR2 SVGAGI. The CDR3 totals 10 residues. In DNA form, the CDR3 reads TGTGCCAGCAGATATGAAAAACTGTTTTTT. Translating it yields CASRYEKLFF.

The chain carries TRBV6-2 or TRBV6-3 and TRBJ2-1; maybe TRBD2 (6 bases). This CDR3 is built from 19 residues. Germline V CDR1 and CDR2: MNHEY, SVGEGT. The V end was cut by 2 bases, the J end by 4 bases, with 24 bases between. The CDR3 spells CASSYRQGGLARGYNEQFF. The CDR3 nucleotides read TGTGCCAGCAGTTACCGGCAGGGCGGGCTAGCGAGGGGATACAATGAGCAGTTCTTC.

The chain combines TRBV11-3 with TRBJ2-3; TRBD1 matches 7 bases. CDR3 length: 14 amino acids. J was trimmed by 0 bases and V by 4 bases; bases with no gene match: 1. CDR1 and CDR2 from the germline V gene are SGHNT and YENEEA. CDR3 sequence: CASSSGQSTDTQYF. The CDR3 coding sequence is TGTGCCAGCAGCTCGGGACAGAGCACAGATACGCAGTATTTT.

The chain carries TRBV5-1 and TRBJ2-2, with D hard to call. V lost 7 bases and J 0 bases, leaving 10 bases between the germline ends. This CDR3 has 14 residues. Germline-derived CDR1 and CDR2 are SGHRS and YFSETQ. As DNA, the CDR3 is TGCGCCAGCGTGGAACAGCCGAACACCGGGGAGCTGTTTTTT. Residues: CASVEQPNTGELFF.

This clone was recorded a few times. The V call is TRBV4-1, the J call TRBJ1-3; tentatively, D is TRBD1 (6 bases). The CDR3 runs 16 residues. CDR1 is MGHRA and CDR2 is YSYEKL in the germline V gene. The V end lost 4 bases, the J end lost 2 bases, and 15 bases lay between the germline ends. Here the CDR3 DNA reads TGCGCCAGCAGCCTCGAACAGGGCTTTACTGGAAACACCATATATTTT. Its translation is CASSLEQGFTGNTIYF.

This sequence joins TRBV5-6 and TRBJ1-6; possible D gene TRBD1, 5 bases. Germline lookup yields CDR1 SGHDT and CDR2 YYEEEE. This CDR3 has 16 residues. V dropped 3 bases and J dropped 5 bases, with 15 bases sitting between them. CDR3 protein: CASSSGLRRDNSPLHF. The CDR3 DNA is TGTGCCAGCAGCTCGGGACTGCGGAGGGATAATTCACCCCTCCACTTT. The entire variable domain, with the rest obtained from reference TRBV5-6 and TRBJ1-6, is as follows: DAGVTQSPTHLIKTRGQQVTLRCSPKSGHDTVSWYQQALGQGPQFIFQYYEEEERQRGNFPDRFSGHQFPNYSSELNVNALLLGDSALYLCASSSGLRRDNSPLHFGNGTRLTVT.

The V call is TRBV5-4, the J call TRBJ1-2; D perhaps matches TRBD1 (5 bases). Per the germline V gene, CDR1 is SGHNT and CDR2 is YYREEE (reference sequence). The V end lost 0 bases, the J end lost 6 bases, and 12 bases lay between the germline ends. This CDR3 has 14 residues. The CDR3: CASSLDRGLDGYTF. CDR3 bases: TGTGCCAGCAGCTTGGATCGGGGCTTGGATGGCTACACCTTC. Together with reference TRBV5-4 and TRBJ1-2, the CDR3 gives the full variable domain: ETGVTQSPTHLIKTRGQQVTLRCSSQSGHNTVSWYQQALGQGPQFIFQYYREEENGRGNFPPRFSGLQFPNYSSELNVNALELDDSALYLCASSLDRGLDGYTFGSGTRLTVV.

This sequence joins TRBV21-1 and TRBJ2-3. TRBV21-1 is described as a pseudogene. This CDR3 comprises 22 residues. CDR3 amino acids: CASSKGPLGETGLHQTADTQYF. DNA of the CDR3: TGTGCCAGCAGCAAAGGCCCCCTGGGGGAAACCGGCCTCCATCAAACGGCAGATACGCAGTATTTT.

The chain is built from TRBV7-9 and TRBJ1-2; 7 nucleotides agree with TRBD1. J gave up 3 bases and V 3 bases, and 7 bases lay outside the gene matches. Germline V gives CDR1 SEHNR, CDR2 FQNEAQ (reference sequence). The CDR3 totals 15 residues. The CDR3 here is CASSLGTAYDYGYTF. The CDR3 DNA follows: TGTGCCAGCAGCTTGGGGACAGCCTATGACTATGGCTACACCTTC. Drawing the rest from reference TRBV7-9 and TRBJ1-2, the complete variable domain is DTGVSQNPRHKITKRGQNVTFRCDPISEHNRLYWYRQTLGQGPEFLTYFQNEAQLEKSRLLSDRFSAERPKGSFSTLEIQRTEQGDSAMYLCASSLGTAYDYGYTFGSGTRLTVV.

The chain carries TRBV4-2 and TRBJ2-5; no clear D. Deletions cut 0 bases from V and 2 bases from J, with 10 bases between. The CDR3 spans 15 residues. Per the germline V gene, CDR1 is LGHNA and CDR2 is YNFKEQ. The DNA for the CDR3 is TGTGCCAGCAGCCAAGATTACGGACCACAAGAGACCCAGTACTTC. Protein: CASSQDYGPQETQYF.

This chain uses TRBV5-6 with TRBJ1-2; possible D gene TRBD1, 5 bases. The germline V gene encodes CDR1 SGHDT and CDR2 YYEEEE. V was cut by 6 bases and J by 8 bases, with 20 bases left in between. The CDR3 spans 14 residues. DNA for the CDR3: TGTGCCAGCACCCTACTCCCGGGGGGGACCGGCTACACCTTC. This codes for CASTLLPGGTGYTF.

This chain links TRBV9 with TRBJ1-2, with 8 bases fitting TRBD1. The V and J ends lost 6 bases and 7 bases, in that order; junction bases with no gene match: 14. This CDR3 contains 15 residues. Looked up from germline, CDR1 is SGDLS and CDR2 is YYNGEE. Here the CDR3 reads CASTLSDRGTIGYTF. The CDR3 DNA reads as TGTGCCAGCACCCTTAGCGACAGGGGTACGATTGGCTACACCTTC.

The chain has TRBV30 and TRBJ1-1; TRBD1 is a possible D gene (5 bases). The CDR3 is 15 residues long. Trimming stripped 2 bases from V and 5 bases from J, with 18 bases between. Germline assignment: CDR1 GTSNPN and CDR2 SVGIG (reference sequence). CDR3 nucleotide sequence: TGTGCCTGGAGTCCCCCAGGTGGGGGAAATACTGAAGCTTTCTTT. Protein product: CAWSPPGGGNTEAFF.

The V gene is TRBV6-6, the J gene TRBJ1-2; D gene uncertain. The V end was cut by 5 bases, the J end by 4 bases, with 11 bases between. This CDR3 has 13 residues. Germline CDR1 and CDR2: MNHNY and SVGAGI (reference sequence). The CDR3 DNA reads TGTGCCAGCAGTCGATCCCGAGGCTATGGCTACACCTTC. It yields the protein CASSRSRGYGYTF.

Concerning this clone itself: The sample carries other DNA sequences with the same CDR3. V is TRBV7-2 and J is TRBJ2-1, with 11 bases matching TRBD2. After removal of 1 base from V and 7 bases from J, the junction contained 3 bases not matched to a gene. The germline CDR1 and CDR2 sequences are SGHTA and FQGNSA. The CDR3 length is 15 residues. The CDR3 DNA reads as TGTGCCAGCAGCTTAGGTCTAGCGGGGGGTAATGAGCAGTTCTTC. As protein: CASSLGLAGGNEQFF.

This sequence joins TRBV2 and TRBJ2-7; 13 nucleotides match TRBD2. V dropped 6 bases and J dropped 5; count of bases not matched to a gene: 7. Germline CDR1 is SNHLY and CDR2 is FYNNEI. The CDR3 sequence is 15 residues long. CDR3 residues: CASRARTSGRNEQYF. The CDR3 DNA reads as TGTGCCAGCAGGGCTAGGACTAGCGGGAGAAACGAGCAGTACTTC. Combining the CDR3 with reference TRBV2 and TRBJ2-7 gives the whole variable domain EPEVTQTPSHQVTQMGQEVILRCVPISNHLYFYWYRQILGQKVEFLVSFYNNEISEKSEIFDDQFSVERPDGSNFTLKIRSTKLEDSAMYFCASRARTSGRNEQYFGPGTRLTVT.

This clone was observed once. This chain joins TRBV4-1 and TRBJ1-2; D is uncertain. The V gene's germline CDR1 is MGHRA and CDR2 YSYEKL. V lost 1 base, J lost 8 bases, and 8 bases lay in between. The length of the CDR3 is 12 residues. The CDR3 nucleotides read TGCGCCAGCAGCCAAGTGTCCGAGGGCTACACCTTC. Protein product: CASSQVSEGYTF.

A single count supports this clone. The chain carries TRBV5-6 and TRBJ1-2, with D tentatively TRBD1 (6 bases). CDR3 length: 13 residues. From germline, CDR1 is SGHDT and CDR2 YYEEEE. Between the trimmed V and J ends, which lost 2 bases and 6 bases, there was a span of 11 bases. CDR3 sequence reads: CASSFRQVDGYTF. CDR3 DNA sequence: TGTGCCAGCAGCTTTAGACAGGTGGATGGCTACACCTTC.

The chain joins TRBV9 to TRBJ2-1, with D perhaps being TRBD1 or TRBD2 (5 bases each). V lost 0 bases to trimming and J lost 12 bases, with 19 bases between them. Germline-derived CDR1 and CDR2 are SGDLS and YYNGEE. This CDR3 spans 15 amino acids. CDR3: CASSVGGDLQSLQFF. The CDR3 region has the DNA TGTGCCAGCAGCGTAGGAGGGGACCTCCAGTCCTTGCAGTTCTTC.

The chain is built from TRBV10-2 and TRBJ1-4, with 7 bases matching TRBD1. The CDR3 runs to 15 residues. Trimming at V came to 6 bases and at J to 3 bases, leaving 7 bases not matched to a gene. Germline V CDR1 and CDR2: WSHSY, SAAADI. The CDR3 sequence is CASRPSGTANEKLFF. CDR3 nucleotide sequence: TGCGCCAGCAGACCCTCCGGGACAGCTAATGAAAAACTGTTTTTT.

The chain is built from TRBV9 and TRBJ2-3, with D unresolved. In germline, CDR1 is SGDLS, CDR2 YYNGEE. Trimming removed 0 bases at V and 0 bases at J, with 11 bases between. The CDR3 runs to 16 residues. The chain's CDR3 is CASSVGSGDSTDTQYF. The CDR3 DNA sequence: TGTGCCAGCAGCGTAGGGTCTGGGGATAGCACAGATACGCAGTATTTT.